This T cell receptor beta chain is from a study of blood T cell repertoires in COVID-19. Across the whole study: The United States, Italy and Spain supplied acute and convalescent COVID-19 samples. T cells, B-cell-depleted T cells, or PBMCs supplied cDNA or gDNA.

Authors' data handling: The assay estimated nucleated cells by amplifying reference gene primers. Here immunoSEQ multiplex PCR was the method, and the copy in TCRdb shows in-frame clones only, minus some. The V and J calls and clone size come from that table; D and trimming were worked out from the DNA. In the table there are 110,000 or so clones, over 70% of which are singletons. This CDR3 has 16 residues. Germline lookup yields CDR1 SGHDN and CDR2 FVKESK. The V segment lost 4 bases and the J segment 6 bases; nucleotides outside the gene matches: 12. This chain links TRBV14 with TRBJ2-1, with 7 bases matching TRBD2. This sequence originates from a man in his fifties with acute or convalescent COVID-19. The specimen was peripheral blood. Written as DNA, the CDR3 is TGTGCCAGCAGCCGGGAGGGGTTAGCGTCCGGCAATGAGCAGTTCTTC. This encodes CASSREGLASGNEQFF. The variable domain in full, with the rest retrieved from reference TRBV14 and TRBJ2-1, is EAGVTQFPSHSVIEKGQTVTLRCDPISGHDNLYWYRRVMGKEIKFLLHFVKESKQDESGMPNNRFLAERTGGTYSTLKVQPAELEDSGVYFCASSREGLASGNEQFFGPGTRLTVL.